This T cell receptor (beta chain) comes out of a study of T cells in Graves' hyperthyroidism and ophthalmopathy. Study conclusions and caveats: Most thyroid-expanded clonotypes above 0.001 were also found in blood. Median prediction lead before ophthalmopathy onset was about 6.5 months with the model.

Enrolled ophthalmopathy patients presented with a Clinical Activity Score of at least 3, a NOSPECS grade of at least 4, and disease duration under 3 months. Patients showing uncontrolled infection, other autoimmune disease, pregnancy or lactation were ineligible. The source material, RNA transcripts, was used to amplify TCR beta CDR3 regions. The HTBI primer set was used in a first-round RT-PCR of the TCR CDR3. Using its own MiXCR run on the multiplex PCR reads, TCRdb lists one record per CDR3 protein. The sample shows around 500,000 distinct CDR3 sequences, 20% to 25% of them seen only once. Trimming at V came to 1 base and at J to 3 bases, leaving 0 bases not matched to a gene. This CDR3 is 12 amino acids long. Germline CDR1 and CDR2: DFQATT and SNEGSKA (reference sequence). This clonotype was counted many times. Its antigen is not known.

The rearrangement uses TRBV20-1 and TRBJ2-7; 7 nucleotides align to TRBD1. Sequences were obtained from blood. The sequence came from an older woman with Graves' ophthalmopathy. The CDR3: CSARGDSYEQYF. DNA for the CDR3: TGCAGTGCTAGAGGGGACAGCTACGAGCAGTACTTC.